These 31 T cell receptor beta chains originate from one sample sequenced in a study of OX40 agonist ivuxolimab in advanced cancers. Using immunoSEQ multiplex PCR, the repertoire was profiled, and TCRdb retains in-frame clones only, with some absent. The sample consists of about 82,000 clones, more than 80% of them appearing once. The sequencing here drew on CD4+ or CD8+ T cells sorted from blood, taken in a trial of the OX40 agonist ivuxolimab. Receptors were obtained from an adult with an advanced solid tumor such as melanoma, head and neck, liver or kidney cancer.

This sequence joins TRBV10-3 and TRBJ1-6; D call uncertain. CDR1 ENHRY and CDR2 SYGVKD come from the germline V gene. With 6 bases removed from V and 8 bases from J, the gap between germline ends came to 8 bases. The CDR3 totals 12 residues. The CDR3 nucleotides are TGTGCCATCAGCCACTCCGATTCACCCCTCCACTTT. Translating it yields CAISHSDSPLHF.

The CDR3 reads CASSNRGWTGNSPLHF. In DNA form, the CDR3 reads TGTGCCAGTAGTAACAGGGGGTGGACAGGTAATTCACCCCTCCACTTT. This sequence joins TRBV19 and TRBJ1-6, with 8 bases that match TRBD1. The germline V gene has CDR1 LNHDA and CDR2 SQIVND (reference sequence). Trimming took 4 bases from V and 6 from J; bases not matched to a gene: 8. The CDR3 length is 16 residues.

This chain links TRBV30 with TRBJ2-2; D is undetermined. The germline V gene encodes CDR1 GTSNPN and CDR2 SVGIG (reference sequence). V lost 2 bases to trimming and J lost 7 bases, with 11 bases between them. This CDR3 spans 13 amino acids. The CDR3 reads CAWSPKWGGELFF. As DNA, the CDR3 is TGTGCCTGGAGTCCCAAGTGGGGCGGGGAGCTGTTTTTT. The full variable domain, rest sourced from reference TRBV30 and TRBJ2-2, is SQTIHQWPATLVQPVGSPLSLECTVEGTSNPNLYWYRQAAGRGLQLLFYSVGIGQISSEVPQNLSASRPQDRQFILSSKKLLLSDSGFYLCAWSPKWGGELFFGEGSRLTVL.

In nucleotides, the CDR3 is TGTGCCAGCAGCCGAGGGGGCAGGGACGTTAACTATGGCTACACCTTC. This encodes CASSRGGRDVNYGYTF. This sequence joins TRBV4-2 and TRBJ1-2; 7 nucleotides line up with TRBD1. CDR3 length: 16 amino acids. J gave up 1 base and V 4 bases, and 9 bases lay outside the gene matches. CDR1 is LGHNA and CDR2 is YNFKEQ in the germline V gene.

The CDR3 sequence is CASSATGGIGEQFF. CDR3 DNA: TGTGCCAGCAGCGCTACAGGGGGCATCGGTGAGCAGTTCTTC. The chain is built from TRBV7-3 and TRBJ2-1; the match to TRBD1 covers 9 bases. The germline V gene encodes CDR1 SGHTA and CDR2 FQGTGA. CDR3 size: 14 residues. J was trimmed by 9 bases and V by 5 bases; bases with no gene match: 8.

This chain links TRBV7-8 with TRBJ2-1; TRBD1 aligns across 11 bases. Trimming removed 8 bases from V and 4 bases from J; junction bases left unmatched: 7. Germline CDR1 reads SGHVS; CDR2 reads FQNEAQ. The CDR3 has 15 amino acids. CDR3 amino acids: CASSEGTGGYNEQFF. The CDR3 DNA reads TGTGCCAGCTCGGAGGGGACAGGGGGATACAATGAGCAGTTCTTC.

V usage is TRBV2 and J usage is TRBJ2-4; no clear D gene. Per germline, CDR1 SNHLY and CDR2 FYNNEI. The ends were cut back, 6 bases at V and 4 bases at J, with 19 bases in the middle. CDR3 length: 16 amino acids. CDR3 region: CASSVAVMGLKNIQYF. Written as DNA, the CDR3 is TGTGCCAGCAGCGTTGCTGTCATGGGCCTTAAAAACATTCAGTACTTC.

The rearrangement uses TRBV5-4 and TRBJ2-3; TRBD1 is a possible D gene (6 bases). Trimming took 0 bases from V and 1 from J, leaving 9 bases between them. This CDR3 contains 15 residues. The germline gives CDR1 SGHNT, CDR2 YYREEE (reference sequence). CDR3 coding DNA: TGTGCCAGCAGCTTGGAGTCAGGGGGCACAGATACGCAGTATTTT. It yields the protein CASSLESGGTDTQYF. Based on the CDR3 plus reference TRBV5-4 and TRBJ2-3, the full variable domain is ETGVTQSPTHLIKTRGQQVTLRCSSQSGHNTVSWYQQALGQGPQFIFQYYREEENGRGNFPPRFSGLQFPNYSSELNVNALELDDSALYLCASSLESGGTDTQYFGPGTRLTVL.

This chain uses TRBV5-1 with TRBJ1-2; 9 bases fit TRBD1. The CDR3 is made up of 17 amino acids. Per germline, CDR1 SGHRS and CDR2 YFSETQ. The V segment lost 0 bases and the J segment 2 bases; nucleotides outside the gene matches: 8. CDR3 residues: CASSLGVGTGQNYGYTF. The CDR3 coding sequence is TGCGCCAGCAGCTTGGGAGTGGGGACAGGGCAGAACTATGGCTACACCTTC.

The chain employs TRBV7-2 and TRBJ2-3; 10 positions agree with TRBD2. CDR3 length equals 15 residues. Germline trimming cut 5 bases from V and 5 bases from J; bases unmatched to any gene: 7. Germline CDR1 is SGHTA and CDR2 is FQGNSA. CDR3 sequence reads: CASSPQRGGGDTQYF. The CDR3, as DNA: TGTGCCAGCAGCCCGCAGCGGGGGGGCGGAGATACGCAGTATTTT.

CDR3 in amino acids: CASRGGGSGANVLTF. For the CDR3, the DNA is TGTGCCAGCAGAGGGGGCGGCTCTGGGGCCAACGTCCTGACTTTC. The V call is TRBV6-6, the J call TRBJ2-6; 7 bases line up with TRBD1. The germline gives CDR1 MNHNY, CDR2 SVGAGI (reference sequence). After removal of 6 bases from V and 0 bases from J, the junction contained 2 bases not matched to a gene. This CDR3 comprises 15 residues.

The CDR3 here is CASSLVGADNSPLHF. CDR3 in DNA: TGTGCCAGCAGCTTAGTAGGGGCCGATAATTCACCCCTCCACTTT. The rearrangement joins TRBV11-2 to TRBJ1-6, with D possibly TRBD1 on 5 matching bases. The V gene lost 1 base and the J gene lost 5 bases, with 9 bases spanning the gap. The CDR3 contains 15 residues. CDR1 and CDR2 from the germline V gene are SGHAT and FQNNGV.

This chain connects TRBV5-8 to TRBJ2-3; 8 bases map to TRBD1. Trimming cost V 4 bases and J 2 bases; bases outside gene matches: 6. Germline V lookup: CDR1 SGHTS, CDR2 YDEGEE. The CDR3 has 15 amino acids. The CDR3 is CASSLDRVITDTQYF. In nucleotides, the CDR3 is TGTGCCAGCAGCCTGGACAGGGTGATCACAGATACGCAGTATTTT. Complete variable domain (other parts from reference TRBV5-8 and TRBJ2-3): EAGVTQSPTHLIKTRGQQATLRCSPISGHTSVYWYQQALGLGLQFLLWYDEGEERNRGNFPPRFSGRQFPNYSSELNVNALELEDSALYLCASSLDRVITDTQYFGPGTRLTVL.

V gene TRBV21-1 combines with J gene TRBJ2-2; TRBD2 is taken as the D call from the table, unchecked against the DNA. TRBV21-1 is a pseudogene. The CDR3 sequence is 18 residues long. CDR3 sequence (DNA): TGTGCCAGCAGCAAAGGGGAGTGGCCCGGGGTTTGGTACGGGGAGCTGTTTTTT. It codes for CASSKGEWPGVWYGELFF.

Remarks on this clone: The sample carries other DNA sequences with the same CDR3. This chain links TRBV7-2 with TRBJ2-7; D is unresolved. V gave up 4 bases and J gave up 2 bases, with 3 bases separating them. Looked up from germline, CDR1 is SGHTA and CDR2 is FQGNSA. The CDR3 length is 11 residues. The CDR3 loop is CASSSTYEQYF. In DNA form, the CDR3 reads TGTGCCAGCAGCTCGACCTACGAGCAGTACTTC.

In its sample, this clone was seen once. The CDR3 DNA is TGTGCCATCAGTGTTTATTTTAGCGGTCAAGATAGGGCCGGGGAGCTGTTTTTT. It is translated as CAISVYFSGQDRAGELFF. The V gene is TRBV10-3, the J gene TRBJ2-2, with D possibly TRBD2 on 6 matching bases. Germline CDR1 ENHRY, CDR2 SYGVKD. Trimming removed 4 bases at V and 6 bases at J, with 24 bases between. The CDR3 consists of 18 residues.

The rearrangement links TRBV6-5 to TRBJ1-1; D is ambiguous. The CDR3 totals 15 residues. Trimming left V 2 bases short and J 1 base short, with 11 bases between. The V gene's germline CDR1 is MNHEY and CDR2 SVGAGI. CDR3 sequence reads: CASSYKGRPNTEAFF. The CDR3 DNA reads as TGTGCCAGCAGTTACAAGGGCCGGCCGAACACTGAAGCTTTCTTT.

V is TRBV4-2 and J is TRBJ2-1, with TRBD1 identical over 9 bases. V gave up 2 bases and J gave up 4 bases; unmatched junction bases: 6. CDR1 LGHNA and CDR2 YNFKEQ come from the germline V gene. The CDR3 is made up of 16 amino acids. The CDR3 region has the DNA TGTGCCAGCAGCCAACGGACAGGGGACCCGTACAATGAGCAGTTCTTC. Encoded protein: CASSQRTGDPYNEQFF.

V gene TRBV19 combines with J gene TRBJ2-7; maybe TRBD1 (6 bases). V lost 5 bases and J lost 1, with 12 bases in between. The CDR3 is 14 amino acids. Germline assignment: CDR1 LNHDA and CDR2 SQIVND (reference sequence). The CDR3 nucleotides are TGTGCCAGTAGTCCTACAGGGCAATCCTACGAGCAGTACTTC. It codes for CASSPTGQSYEQYF.

V usage is TRBV7-2 and J usage is TRBJ2-3; no reliable D call. The germline CDR1 and CDR2 sequences are SGHTA and FQGNSA. V gave up 3 bases and J gave up 0 bases, with 4 bases separating them. The CDR3 extends over 13 amino acids. The DNA of the CDR3 is TGTGCCAGCAGCTTGGAGAGCACAGATACGCAGTATTTT. Amino acids: CASSLESTDTQYF.

The V call is TRBV7-2, the J call TRBJ2-5; 7 bases line up with TRBD2. The J segment lost 4 bases and the V segment lost 0 bases, leaving 5 bases of the junction unmatched. The length of the CDR3 is 15 residues. In germline, CDR1 is SGHTA, CDR2 FQGNSA. The DNA of the CDR3 is TGTGCCAGCAGCTTAGCGCCTGCTAGCGGAGAGACCCAGTACTTC. This sequence encodes CASSLAPASGETQYF.

The V gene is TRBV7-8, the J gene TRBJ1-5; a weak D match, TRBD1 (5 bases). Per the germline V gene, CDR1 is SGHVS and CDR2 is FQNEAQ. The CDR3 spans 14 residues. V was trimmed by 1 base and J by 4 bases, leaving 8 bases between them. The chain's CDR3 is CASSLGRGNQPQHF. The DNA of the CDR3 is TGTGCCAGCAGCTTAGGACGGGGGAATCAGCCCCAGCATTTT.

The rearrangement joins TRBV4-1 to TRBJ1-4, with D unclear. The CDR3 is made up of 15 amino acids. Deletions cut 3 bases from V and 0 bases from J, with 8 bases between. Germline V gene data show CDR1 as MGHRA and CDR2 as YSYEKL. The DNA of the CDR3 is TGCGCCAGCAGCCAGCCTCTTACAACTAATGAAAAACTGTTTTTT. Encoded protein: CASSQPLTTNEKLFF.

The CDR3 here is CASSFRAGGGETQYF. The CDR3 bases are TGTGCCAGCAGCTTCCGAGCAGGGGGAGGAGAGACCCAGTACTTC. V is TRBV7-9 and J is TRBJ2-5, with D possibly being TRBD1 (7 bases). The CDR3 length is 15 residues. In germline, CDR1 is SEHNR, CDR2 FQNEAQ (reference sequence). Trimming pared 3 bases from V and 4 bases from J, leaving 15 bases between.

This chain joins TRBV6-6 and TRBJ1-1; a weak D match, TRBD1 (5 bases). Trimming stripped 2 bases from V and 4 bases from J, with 11 bases between. Germline values: CDR1 MNHNY, CDR2 SVGAGI (reference sequence). CDR3 length: 14 amino acids. CDR3 loop: CASSYSGDGTEAFF. Here the CDR3 DNA reads TGTGCCAGCAGTTACAGTGGGGACGGCACTGAAGCTTTCTTT.

This chain joins TRBV4-2 and TRBJ2-5, with 12 positions matching TRBD2. Per germline, CDR1 LGHNA and CDR2 YNFKEQ. The CDR3 is made up of 18 amino acids. Trimming removed 3 bases from V and 4 bases from J; junction bases left unmatched: 12. The chain's CDR3 is CASSQDPGTSGLIETQYF. CDR3 nucleotide sequence: TGTGCCAGCAGCCAGGACCCCGGGACTAGCGGGTTGATAGAGACCCAGTACTTC.

The rearrangement joins TRBV10-3 to TRBJ2-3; possible D gene TRBD1, 7 bases. The CDR3 spans 13 residues. Germline V gene lookup returns CDR1 ENHRY and CDR2 SYGVKD. The V and J ends lost 4 bases and 6 bases respectively, with 11 bases between them. The CDR3 region has the DNA TGTGCCATCAGTGCTCAGGGGGGTGATACGCAGTATTTT. This sequence encodes CAISAQGGDTQYF.

This chain connects TRBV18 to TRBJ1-5, with D unclear. Germline CDR1 is KGHSH and CDR2 is LQKENI. The CDR3 has 17 residues. V lost 1 base and J 3 bases, leaving 16 bases between the germline ends. In DNA, the CDR3 is TGTGCCAGCTCACCACTGGCGGTGTTTGGGAACAATCAGCCCCAGCATTTT. It is translated as CASSPLAVFGNNQPQHF.

The chain couples TRBV7-3 to TRBJ2-1; a weak D match, TRBD2 (6 bases). Per the germline V gene, CDR1 is SGHTA and CDR2 is FQGTGA. The CDR3 consists of 15 residues. Trimming took 3 bases from V and 4 from J, leaving 13 bases between them. DNA of the CDR3: TGTGCCAGCAGCTTCACTAGCAACCAATACAATGAGCAGTTCTTC. Its protein is CASSFTSNQYNEQFF.

J is TRBJ2-4 and V is TRBV5-6; 13 positions match TRBD2. Unmatched junction bases numbered 2, after V lost 4 bases and J lost 4 bases. Germline CDR1 and CDR2: SGHDT and YYEEEE. The CDR3 totals 15 residues. The CDR3 protein is CASSLGLAGKNIQYF. As DNA, the CDR3 is TGTGCCAGCAGCCTGGGACTAGCGGGGAAAAACATTCAGTACTTC.

The chain has TRBV2 and TRBJ1-1, with TRBD1 matching 8 bases. Germline CDR1 SNHLY, CDR2 FYNNEI. CDR3 length equals 14 residues. With V trimmed by 6 bases and J by 0 bases, 3 bases remained unmatched. For the CDR3, the DNA is TGTGCCAGCAGAAAGACAGGGGTGAACACTGAAGCTTTCTTT. It yields the protein CASRKTGVNTEAFF.